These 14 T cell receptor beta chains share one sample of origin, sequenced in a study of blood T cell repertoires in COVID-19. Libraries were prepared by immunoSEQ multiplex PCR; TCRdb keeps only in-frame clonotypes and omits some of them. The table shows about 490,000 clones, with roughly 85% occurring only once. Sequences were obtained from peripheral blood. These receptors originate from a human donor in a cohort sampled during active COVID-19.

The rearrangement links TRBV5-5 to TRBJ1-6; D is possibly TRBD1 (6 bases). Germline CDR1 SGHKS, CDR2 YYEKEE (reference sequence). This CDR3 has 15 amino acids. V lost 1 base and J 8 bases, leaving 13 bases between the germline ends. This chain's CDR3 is CASSLRGTEHSPLHF. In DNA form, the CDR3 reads TGTGCCAGCAGCTTGAGGGGGACCGAGCATTCACCCCTCCACTTT.

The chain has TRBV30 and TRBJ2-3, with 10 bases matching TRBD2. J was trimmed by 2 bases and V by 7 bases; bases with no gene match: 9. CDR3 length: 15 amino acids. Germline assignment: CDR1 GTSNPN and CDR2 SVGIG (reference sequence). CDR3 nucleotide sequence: TGTGCCTCCTCCCGACTAGCGGGTTCCACAGATACGCAGTATTTT. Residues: CASSRLAGSTDTQYF.

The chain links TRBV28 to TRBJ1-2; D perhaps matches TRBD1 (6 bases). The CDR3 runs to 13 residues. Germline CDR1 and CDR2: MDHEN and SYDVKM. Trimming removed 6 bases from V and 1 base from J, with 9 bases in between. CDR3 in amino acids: CASSPQGNYGYTF. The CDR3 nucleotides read TGTGCCAGCAGCCCACAGGGTAACTATGGCTACACCTTC.

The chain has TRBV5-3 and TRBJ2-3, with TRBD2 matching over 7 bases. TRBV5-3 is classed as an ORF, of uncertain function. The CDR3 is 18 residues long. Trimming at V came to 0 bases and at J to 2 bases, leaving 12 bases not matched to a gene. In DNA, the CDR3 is TGTGCCAGAAGCTTGGCCGGCGGAGTGGGAGGGTCCACAGATACGCAGTATTTT. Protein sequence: CARSLAGGVGGSTDTQYF.

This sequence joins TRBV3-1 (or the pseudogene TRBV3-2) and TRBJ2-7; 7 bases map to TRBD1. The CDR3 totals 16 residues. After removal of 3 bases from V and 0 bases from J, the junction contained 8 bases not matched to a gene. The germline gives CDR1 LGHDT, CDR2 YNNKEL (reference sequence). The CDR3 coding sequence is TGTGCCAGCAGCCACTACCCGGGACAGAGCTCCTACGAGCAGTACTTC. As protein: CASSHYPGQSSYEQYF.

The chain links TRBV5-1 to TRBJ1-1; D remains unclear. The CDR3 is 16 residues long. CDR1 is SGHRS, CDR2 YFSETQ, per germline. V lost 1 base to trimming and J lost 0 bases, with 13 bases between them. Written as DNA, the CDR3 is TGCGCCAGCAGCTTGCGAGTGTCCGAAATGAACACTGAAGCTTTCTTT. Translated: CASSLRVSEMNTEAFF.

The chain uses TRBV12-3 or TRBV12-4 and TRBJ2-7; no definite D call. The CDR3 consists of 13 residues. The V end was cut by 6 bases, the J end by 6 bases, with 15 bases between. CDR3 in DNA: TGTGCCAGCAGCCAAGCCCCGGTTCTCGAGCAGTACTTC. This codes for CASSQAPVLEQYF.

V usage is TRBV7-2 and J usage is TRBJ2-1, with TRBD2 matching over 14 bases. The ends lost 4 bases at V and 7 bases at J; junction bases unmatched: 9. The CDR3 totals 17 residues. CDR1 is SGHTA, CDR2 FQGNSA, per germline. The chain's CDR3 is CASSSVTGLAGANEQFF. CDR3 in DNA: TGTGCCAGCAGCTCGGTTACGGGACTAGCGGGAGCGAATGAGCAGTTCTTC.

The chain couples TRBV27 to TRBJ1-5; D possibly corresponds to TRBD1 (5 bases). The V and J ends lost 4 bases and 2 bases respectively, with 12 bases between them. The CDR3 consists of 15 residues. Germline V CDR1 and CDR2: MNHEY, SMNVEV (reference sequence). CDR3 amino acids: CASSYRPEGNQPQHF. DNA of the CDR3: TGTGCCAGCAGTTACAGGCCTGAGGGCAATCAGCCCCAGCATTTT.

This CDR3 is CASSQGLQGADGYTF. CDR3 bases: TGTGCCAGCAGCCAAGGGCTACAGGGGGCAGATGGCTACACCTTC. V usage is TRBV3-1 (or the pseudogene TRBV3-2) and J usage is TRBJ1-2, with TRBD1 identical over 9 bases. The trim removed 1 base at V and 6 bases at J, leaving 6 bases unmatched. There are 15 residues in the CDR3. CDR1 LGHDT and CDR2 YNNKEL come from the germline V gene (reference sequence).

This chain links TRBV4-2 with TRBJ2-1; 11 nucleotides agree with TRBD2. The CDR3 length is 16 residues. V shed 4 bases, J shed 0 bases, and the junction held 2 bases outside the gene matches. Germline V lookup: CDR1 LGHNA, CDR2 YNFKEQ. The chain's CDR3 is CASSPGLAGSYNEQFF. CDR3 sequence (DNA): TGTGCCAGCAGCCCCGGACTAGCGGGCTCCTACAATGAGCAGTTCTTC.

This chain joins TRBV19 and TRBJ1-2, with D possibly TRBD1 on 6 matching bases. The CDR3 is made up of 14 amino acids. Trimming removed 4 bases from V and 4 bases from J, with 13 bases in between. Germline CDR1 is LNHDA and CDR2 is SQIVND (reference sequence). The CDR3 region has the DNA TGTGCCAGTAGTAATGGTCAGGGGCTCTATGGCTACACCTTC. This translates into CASSNGQGLYGYTF.

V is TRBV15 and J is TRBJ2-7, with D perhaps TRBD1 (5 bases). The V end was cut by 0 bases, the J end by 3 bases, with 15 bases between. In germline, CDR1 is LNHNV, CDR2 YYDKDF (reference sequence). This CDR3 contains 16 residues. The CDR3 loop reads CATSRDRENLIYEQYF. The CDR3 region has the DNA TGTGCCACCAGCAGAGACAGGGAAAATTTGATCTACGAGCAGTACTTC.

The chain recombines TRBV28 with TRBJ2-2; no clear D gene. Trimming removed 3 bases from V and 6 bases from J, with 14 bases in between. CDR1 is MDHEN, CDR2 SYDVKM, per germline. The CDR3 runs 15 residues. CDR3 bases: TGTGCCAGCAGTTTCACCGGAATCCGGGCCGGGGAGCTGTTTTTT. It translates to CASSFTGIRAGELFF.